This T cell receptor beta chain is from a study of blood T cell repertoires in COVID-19. The wider study: Acute-phase and convalescent COVID-19 samples originated in the United States, Italy and Spain.

The CDR3 is made up of 13 amino acids. Germline V gene data show CDR1 as LGHNA and CDR2 as YSLEER. The V end lost 4 bases, the J end lost 10 bases, and 14 bases lay between the germline ends. Enrollment of patients from Seattle took place during active infection, with longitudinal follow-up. Authors' data handling: Quantification of nucleated cells was approximated via reference gene primer amplification. Assay used: immunoSEQ multiplex PCR; TCRdb lists only in-frame clones, some missing. The V and J calls and clone size are taken from that table; D and trimming were inferred from the DNA. The sample lists under 65,000 clones, more than 80% occurring once.

This chain links TRBV4-3 with TRBJ2-1, with D uncertain. Material: peripheral blood. The sequence derives from a man between 60 and 70 years old with COVID-19, enrolled during active disease. CDR3 DNA: TGCGCCAGCAGCCGCCAACTGACTCTCGAGCAGTTCTTC. It codes for CASSRQLTLEQFF.